A selection of T cell receptor beta chains follows, all from one sample in a study of T cell responses to AZD1222 COVID-19 vaccine. The data were produced by immunoSEQ multiplex PCR, yet TCRdb's version contains in-frame clones alone and is incomplete. The sample carries some 110,000 clones, around 84% recorded once. The starting material was peripheral blood, obtained 28 days after the second AZD1222 dose. The source is an adult who received the AZD1222 COVID-19 vaccine. Both conserved end residues are part of each CDR3. The D gene is left open where the match is weak. Only some rows state a clone size, as once, few, many or a class for expanded clones.

-	TRBJ1-3	-	TRBV7-9	CASSLDEGNTIYF	TGTGCCAGCAGCTTAGATGAGGGAAACACCATATATTTT
-	TRBJ1-5	-	TRBV19	CASSIGGDQPQHF	TGTGCCAGTAGTATCGGGGGGGATCAGCCCCAGCATTTT
-	TRBJ1-2	once	TRBV6-5	CASSEGNYGYTF	TGTGCCAGCAGCGAGGGGAACTATGGCTACACCTTC
-	TRBJ1-1	-	TRBV28	CASSIQTEEAFF	TGTGCCAGTAGCATACAGACAGAGGAAGCTTTCTTT
TRBD2	TRBJ2-1	few	TRBV10-3	CAISSRGPLAGGLNEQFF	TGTGCCATCAGTTCCCGGGGTCCGCTAGCGGGGGGGCTGAATGAGCAGTTCTTC
-	TRBJ1-1	-	TRBV5-1	CASSPGDIEGAEAFF	TGCGCCAGCAGCCCAGGGGACATCGAGGGGGCTGAAGCTTTCTTT
TRBD2	TRBJ2-1	-	TRBV7-7	CASSAGLAGGPNEQFF	TGTGCCAGCAGCGCGGGACTAGCGGGAGGGCCTAATGAGCAGTTCTTC
-	TRBJ2-5	-	TRBV3-1/TRBV3-2	CASSQQRRETQYF	TGTGCCAGCAGCCAACAGCGGAGGGAGACCCAGTACTTC
TRBD1	TRBJ1-2	-	TRBV2	CASSRYRTGETGYTF	TGTGCCAGCAGTAGATATCGGACAGGGGAGACTGGCTACACCTTC
-	TRBJ2-1	-	TRBV19	CASSAKTSPNEQFF	TGTGCCAGTAGTGCGAAGACTAGTCCCAATGAGCAGTTCTTC
-	TRBJ1-1	-	TRBV3-1/TRBV3-2	CASSHLAGKAFF	TGTGCCAGCAGCCATTTAGCCGGGAAAGCTTTCTTT
-	TRBJ2-5	-	TRBV7-2	CASSALVETQYF	TGTGCCAGCAGCGCCCTAGTAGAGACCCAGTACTTC
TRBD2	TRBJ2-7	-	TRBV10-2	CASSLTSGSTAYEQYF	TGCGCCAGCAGTTTGACTAGCGGGAGTACCGCCTACGAGCAGTACTTC
-	TRBJ2-7	-	TRBV2	CATQVDSTSYEQYF	TGTGCCACACAGGTCGACTCTACTTCCTACGAGCAGTACTTC
TRBD1	TRBJ1-5	-	TRBV7-9	CASSLGPGQGARNQPQHF	TGTGCCAGCAGCTTAGGGCCGGGACAGGGGGCCCGCAATCAGCCCCAGCATTTT
TRBD2	TRBJ2-1	few	TRBV4-1	CASNREGNYNEQFF	TGCGCCAGCAACCGGGAGGGGAACTACAATGAGCAGTTCTTC
TRBD1	TRBJ1-1	-	TRBV2	CASSRGQGATEAFF	TGTGCCAGCAGTCGCGGACAGGGGGCTACTGAAGCTTTCTTT
-	TRBJ2-3	-	TRBV7-9	CASSFVGARSTDTQYF	TGTGCCAGCAGCTTTGTGGGGGCAAGGAGCACAGATACGCAGTATTTT
TRBD1	TRBJ2-7	once	TRBV23-1	CASSKGQGGIYEQYF	TGCGCCAGCAGCAAGGGACAGGGTGGGATCTACGAGCAGTACTTC
-	TRBJ1-2	-	TRBV27	CASSLQLNYGYTF	TGTGCCAGCAGTTTACAGCTAAACTATGGCTACACCTTC
-	TRBJ1-2	few	TRBV4-1	CASSLPGFGGYTF	TGCGCCAGCAGCCTACCGGGGTTCGGTGGCTACACCTTC
-	TRBJ1-3	-	TRBV7-2	CASSQAPPGSGNTIYF	TGTGCCAGCAGCCAAGCCCCTCCAGGGTCTGGAAACACCATATATTTT
-	TRBJ1-4	-	TRBV28	CASGGNEKLFF	TGTGCCAGCGGGGGCAATGAAAAACTGTTTTTT
TRBD1	TRBJ1-4	-	TRBV27	CASALTGPREKLFF	TGTGCCAGCGCCCTGACAGGGCCTCGGGAAAAACTGTTTTTT
-	TRBJ2-2	-	TRBV4-1	CASSQTGSRTGELFF	TGCGCCAGCAGCCAAACAGGGTCGCGCACCGGGGAGCTGTTTTTT
TRBD1	TRBJ1-5	-	TRBV30	CAWSGTGDGQPQHF	TGTGCCTGGAGCGGTACAGGGGATGGACAGCCCCAGCATTTT
TRBD2	TRBJ2-2	-	TRBV23-1	CASSRLGLAGVNTGELFF	TGCGCCAGCAGTCGATTGGGACTAGCGGGAGTAAACACCGGGGAGCTGTTTTTT
-	TRBJ2-3	-	TRBV6-5	CASRTGTDTDTQYF	TGTGCCAGCCGCACAGGGACCGACACAGATACGCAGTATTTT
TRBD2	TRBJ2-3	-	TRBV6-2/TRBV6-3	CASSYLIAGEKDTQYF	TGTGCCAGCAGTTATCTGATAGCGGGGGAAAAAGATACGCAGTATTTT
-	TRBJ2-2	-	TRBV4-1	CASSQAEYTGELFF	TGCGCCAGCAGCCAAGCAGAGTACACCGGGGAGCTGTTTTTT
-	TRBJ2-7	-	TRBV6-4	CASSSRESYEQYF	TGTGCCAGCAGTAGCAGGGAGAGCTACGAGCAGTACTTC
-	TRBJ2-7	-	TRBV5-1	CASSSGNSYEQYF	TGCGCCAGCTCATCGGGAAACTCCTACGAGCAGTACTTC
-	TRBJ1-2	-	TRBV9	CASSSWGGYGGYTF	TGTGCCAGCAGCTCCTGGGGGGGATATGGCGGCTACACCTTC
-	TRBJ1-1	-	TRBV10-3	CASTASWQNTEAFF	TGTGCCTCGACAGCCTCCTGGCAAAACACTGAAGCTTTCTTT
-	TRBJ2-3	-	TRBV9	CASSGGVASTDTQYF	TGTGCCAGCAGCGGTGGGGTAGCTAGCACAGATACGCAGTATTTT
-	TRBJ2-5	-	TRBV30	CAWSVGQSDVETQYF	TGTGCCTGGAGTGTAGGGCAAAGCGACGTCGAGACCCAGTACTTC
TRBD2	TRBJ2-2	-	TRBV27	CASSLGSGSVAGELFF	TGTGCCAGCAGTTTGGGTAGCGGGTCCGTTGCCGGGGAGCTGTTTTTT
-	TRBJ2-7	-	TRBV20-1	CSAARGEEQYF	TGCAGTGCGGCCCGTGGTGAGGAGCAGTACTTC
TRBD1	TRBJ2-5	-	TRBV5-5	CASSPSPTGVQETQYF	TGTGCCAGCAGCCCGAGCCCGACAGGGGTCCAAGAGACCCAGTACTTC
TRBD2	TRBJ2-1	once	TRBV19	CASSIDLASGFGNEQFF	TGTGCCAGTAGTATAGATCTGGCTAGCGGGTTTGGTAATGAGCAGTTCTTC
-	TRBJ1-1	-	TRBV18	CASSPGMRAEAFF	TGTGCCAGCTCACCTGGGATGCGCGCTGAAGCTTTCTTT
TRBD1	TRBJ2-5	-	TRBV11-2	CASSVGQAQETQYF	TGTGCCAGCAGCGTAGGACAGGCCCAAGAGACCCAGTACTTC